The rows below give T cell receptor beta chains drawn from one sample of a study of T cell responses to AZD1222 COVID-19 vaccine. Method: immunoSEQ multiplex PCR; TCRdb's copy keeps in-frame clones and lacks some. Of over 100,000 clones listed, approximately 93% are singletons. Sequences were derived from peripheral blood, sampled on day 0 of AZD1222 vaccination. The receptor set was obtained from an adult in good health. The CDR3 runs from the conserved cysteine through the conserved F or W. D genes are given only for firm matches. Size is omitted from some rows. Given values are once, few, many or a class for expanded clones.

D: NA
size: NA
J: TRBJ1-4
V: TRBV5-1
CDR3: CASSPQGRDEKLFF
DNA: TGCGCCAGCAGCCCACAGGGACGGGATGAAAAACTGTTTTTT

D: NA
size: NA
J: TRBJ2-7
V: TRBV6-5
CDR3: CASSPRGGSYEQYF
DNA: TGTGCCAGCAGTCCCCGGGGAGGCTCCTACGAGCAGTACTTC

D: NA
size: NA
J: TRBJ1-1
V: TRBV28
CDR3: CASSPQLTRYTEAFF
DNA: TGTGCCAGCAGTCCCCAACTTACACGATACACTGAAGCTTTCTTT

D: NA
size: NA
J: TRBJ2-1
V: TRBV6-5
CDR3: CASSFHSSDSNEQFF
DNA: TGTGCCAGCAGTTTTCACTCTAGCGATAGCAATGAGCAGTTCTTC

D: NA
size: NA
J: TRBJ1-1
V: TRBV12-3/TRBV12-4
CDR3: CASSFRGETEAFF
DNA: TGTGCCAGCAGTTTTCGGGGTGAGACTGAAGCTTTCTTT

D: TRBD2
size: NA
J: TRBJ2-1
V: TRBV11-3
CDR3: CASSLGAGGSEQFF
DNA: TGTGCCAGCAGCTTAGGAGCGGGAGGTAGTGAGCAGTTCTTC

D: TRBD2
size: once
J: TRBJ2-7
V: TRBV7-9
CDR3: CASSILPGLEEQYF
DNA: TGTGCCAGCAGCATATTACCGGGACTAGAAGAGCAGTACTTC

D: TRBD1
size: NA
J: TRBJ2-3
V: TRBV30
CDR3: CAWSVTGGSTDTQYF
DNA: TGTGCCTGGAGTGTAACAGGGGGTTCGACAGATACGCAGTATTTT

D: TRBD2
size: once
J: TRBJ2-1
V: TRBV7-2
CDR3: CASSFSWGKTSGNHNEQFF
DNA: TGTGCCAGCAGCTTTAGTTGGGGAAAGACTAGCGGGAACCACAATGAGCAGTTCTTC

D: NA
size: NA
J: TRBJ2-7
V: TRBV5-1
CDR3: CASNPEGSFEQYF
DNA: TGCGCCAGCAACCCCGAGGGGTCGTTCGAGCAGTACTTC

D: TRBD2
size: once
J: TRBJ2-1
V: TRBV7-2
CDR3: CASSQKVGLAGKVEQFF
DNA: TGTGCCAGCAGCCAAAAGGTGGGACTAGCGGGAAAGGTTGAGCAGTTCTTC

D: TRBD2
size: NA
J: TRBJ2-7
V: TRBV18
CDR3: CASSPLAGVVFGEQYF
DNA: TGTGCCAGCTCACCTCTAGCGGGAGTAGTCTTCGGCGAGCAGTACTTC

D: NA
size: NA
J: TRBJ2-7
V: TRBV19
CDR3: CASSKPDGEGHEQYF
DNA: TGTGCCAGTAGTAAACCGGACGGAGAGGGCCACGAGCAGTACTTC

D: NA
size: few
J: TRBJ2-1
V: TRBV10-3
CDR3: CAISAGDSQINEQFF
DNA: TGTGCCATCAGTGCGGGGGACTCACAAATAAATGAGCAGTTCTTC

D: TRBD1
size: few
J: TRBJ1-1
V: TRBV28
CDR3: CASTGTGARRTMNTEAFF
DNA: TGTGCCAGCACCGGGACAGGGGCCAGGAGGACCATGAACACTGAAGCTTTCTTT

D: NA
size: NA
J: TRBJ1-5
V: TRBV6-5
CDR3: CASSYRADQPQHF
DNA: TGTGCCAGCAGTTACAGGGCGGATCAGCCCCAGCATTTT

D: TRBD2
size: few
J: TRBJ2-7
V: TRBV15
CDR3: CATSGGLANTEQYF
DNA: TGTGCCACCAGCGGGGGACTAGCGAACACCGAGCAGTACTTC

D: NA
size: NA
J: TRBJ1-2
V: TRBV20-1
CDR3: CSARDGTGYTF
DNA: TGCAGTGCTAGAGATGGCACGGGGTACACCTTC

D: NA
size: NA
J: TRBJ1-4
V: TRBV5-1
CDR3: CASSLGVGATKKLFF
DNA: TGCGCCAGCAGCTTGGGTGTTGGGGCAACGAAAAAACTGTTTTTT

D: NA
size: NA
J: TRBJ1-1
V: TRBV19
CDR3: CASSIWGGNTEAFF
DNA: TGTGCCAGTAGTATCTGGGGGGGGAACACTGAAGCTTTCTTT

D: TRBD1
size: NA
J: TRBJ2-7
V: TRBV28
CDR3: CASSLTSQGIGEQYF
DNA: TGTGCCAGCAGTCTAACTTCACAGGGGATCGGCGAGCAGTACTTC

D: NA
size: NA
J: TRBJ2-2
V: TRBV6-2/TRBV6-3
CDR3: CASSKGTATGELFF
DNA: TGTGCCAGCAGCAAGGGGACCGCTACCGGGGAGCTGTTTTTT

D: TRBD2
size: NA
J: TRBJ2-5
V: TRBV25-1
CDR3: CASSWTSGRPQETQYF
DNA: TGTGCCAGCAGTTGGACTAGCGGAAGACCCCAAGAGACCCAGTACTTC

D: TRBD2
size: NA
J: TRBJ2-5
V: TRBV24-1
CDR3: CATSDPTLAQETQYF
DNA: TGTGCCACCAGTGATCCGACACTAGCGCAAGAGACCCAGTACTTC

D: NA
size: NA
J: TRBJ2-2
V: TRBV7-9
CDR3: CASSLSGDFGELFF
DNA: TGTGCCAGCAGCTTGTCTGGAGACTTCGGGGAGCTGTTTTTT

D: NA
size: NA
J: TRBJ2-7
V: TRBV5-4
CDR3: CASSQSSGYSYEQYF
DNA: TGTGCCAGCAGCCAAAGTAGCGGTTACTCCTACGAGCAGTACTTC

D: NA
size: NA
J: TRBJ2-2
V: TRBV4-2
CDR3: CASSQAEVRAGELFF
DNA: TGTGCCAGCAGCCAAGCCGAAGTACGGGCCGGGGAGCTGTTTTTT

D: NA
size: NA
J: TRBJ2-7
V: TRBV6-1
CDR3: CASSEELGPYEQYF
DNA: TGTGCCAGCAGTGAAGAATTGGGGCCCTACGAGCAGTACTTC

D: NA
size: NA
J: TRBJ1-3
V: TRBV7-2
CDR3: CASSWDGPSGNTIYF
DNA: TGTGCCAGCAGCTGGGACGGGCCCTCTGGAAACACCATATATTTT

D: NA
size: once
J: TRBJ1-6
V: TRBV11-2
CDR3: CASSAPTGPSSSYNSPLHF
DNA: TGTGCCAGCAGCGCACCAACCGGGCCATCGAGCTCCTATAATTCACCCCTCCACTTT

D: NA
size: NA
J: TRBJ1-1
V: TRBV27
CDR3: CASSYGTEAFF
DNA: TGTGCCAGCAGTTATGGCACTGAAGCTTTCTTT

D: NA
size: NA
J: TRBJ2-3
V: TRBV11-2
CDR3: CASSFRVTDTQYF
DNA: TGTGCCAGCAGCTTCCGGGTCACAGATACGCAGTATTTT

D: NA
size: NA
J: TRBJ2-7
V: TRBV3-1/TRBV3-2
CDR3: CASSRSRDYEQYF
DNA: TGTGCCAGCAGTCGTAGCAGAGACTACGAGCAGTACTTC

D: TRBD1
size: NA
J: TRBJ1-3
V: TRBV30
CDR3: CAWSGLGQAGNTIYF
DNA: TGTGCCTGGAGTGGGTTGGGACAGGCTGGAAACACCATATATTTT

D: NA
size: NA
J: TRBJ1-6
V: TRBV5-1
CDR3: CASSLDPNTSSYNSPLHF
DNA: TGCGCCAGCAGCTTGGACCCGAACACGAGCTCCTATAATTCACCCCTCCACTTT

D: NA
size: NA
J: TRBJ1-3
V: TRBV2
CDR3: CASTVLHSGNTIYF
DNA: TGTGCCAGCACCGTTCTCCACTCTGGAAACACCATATATTTT

D: NA
size: NA
J: TRBJ1-2
V: TRBV7-9
CDR3: CASSYPGRSYGYTF
DNA: TGTGCCAGCAGTTATCCAGGACGCTCCTATGGCTACACCTTC

D: NA
size: NA
J: TRBJ1-2
V: TRBV20-1
CDR3: CSATGTSGYTF
DNA: TGCAGTGCTACAGGGACATCCGGCTACACCTTC

D: TRBD1
size: NA
J: TRBJ2-5
V: TRBV27
CDR3: CASSPGQETQYF
DNA: TGTGCCAGCAGCCCGGGACAGGAGACCCAGTACTTC

D: TRBD2
size: NA
J: TRBJ2-5
V: TRBV18
CDR3: CASSPKMGSGSVQETQYF
DNA: TGTGCCAGCTCACCCAAGATGGGTAGCGGGAGTGTCCAAGAGACCCAGTACTTC